A selection of T cell receptor beta chains follows, all from one sample in a study of chemoradiotherapy in HPV16-positive cancers. Assay used: immunoSEQ multiplex PCR; TCRdb lists only in-frame clones, some missing. The repertoire holds a few thousand clones, with 60% to 80% as singletons. Specimen collection occurred from a patient who underwent chemoradiotherapy. These receptors were obtained from a human donor with HPV-associated anogenital cancer. The CDR3 runs from the conserved cysteine through the conserved F or W. D genes are given only for firm matches. A row's size may be missing; if present it is once, few, many or a size class.

J: TRBJ2-3; V: TRBV2; size: few; D: .; CDR3: CALKGGGRDTQYF; DNA: TGTGCTTTGAAGGGGGGGGGCCGAGATACGCAGTATTTT
J: TRBJ2-1; V: TRBV14; size: .; D: TRBD2; CDR3: CASSQDGGRAIYNEQFF; DNA: TGTGCCAGCAGCCAAGATGGCGGGAGGGCGATCTACAATGAGCAGTTCTTC
J: TRBJ1-1; V: TRBV15; size: .; D: .; CDR3: CATSRDMAGSTEAFF; DNA: TGTGCCACCAGCAGAGATATGGCAGGAAGCACTGAAGCTTTCTTT
J: TRBJ1-5; V: TRBV19; size: .; D: TRBD1; CDR3: CASGDRSSNQPQHF; DNA: TGTGCCAGTGGGGACAGGAGCAGCAATCAGCCCCAGCATTTT
J: TRBJ1-1; V: TRBV4-1; size: .; D: .; CDR3: CASSQVSSPNAFF; DNA: TGCGCCAGCAGCCAAGTTTCATCCCCGAACGCTTTCTTT
J: TRBJ2-7; V: TRBV28; size: few; D: .; CDR3: CASRPRTYEQYF; DNA: TGTGCCAGCAGGCCTAGGACGTACGAGCAGTACTTC
J: TRBJ2-5; V: TRBV9; size: .; D: .; CDR3: CASSGILGGGETQYF; DNA: TGTGCCAGCAGCGGGATTTTAGGCGGTGGCGAGACCCAGTACTTC
J: TRBJ2-1; V: TRBV10-3; size: .; D: TRBD2; CDR3: CAISEGLAGYNEQFF; DNA: TGTGCCATCAGCGAGGGACTAGCGGGTTACAATGAGCAGTTCTTC
J: TRBJ2-3; V: TRBV2; size: .; D: TRBD2; CDR3: CASSDASGRGTDTQYF; DNA: TGTGCCAGCAGTGACGCTAGCGGGAGAGGTACAGATACGCAGTATTTT
J: TRBJ1-5; V: TRBV6-4; size: .; D: .; CDR3: CASSDMAGNNQPQHF; DNA: TGTGCCAGCAGTGATATGGCAGGGAACAATCAGCCCCAGCATTTT
J: TRBJ2-5; V: TRBV19; size: .; D: .; CDR3: CASSIVSSETQYF; DNA: TGTGCCAGTAGTATAGTCAGCTCAGAGACCCAGTACTTC
J: TRBJ1-2; V: TRBV5-1; size: .; D: .; CDR3: CASRDQLNYGYTF; DNA: TGCGCCAGCAGGGATCAGCTAAACTATGGCTACACCTTC
J: TRBJ1-5; V: TRBV20-1; size: .; D: .; CDR3: CSARWGQAQHF; DNA: TGCAGTGCTCGCTGGGGTCAGGCCCAGCATTTT
J: TRBJ2-2; V: TRBV4-2; size: .; D: TRBD2; CDR3: CASSQGLAVERTGELFF; DNA: TGTGCCAGCAGCCAAGGTCTAGCGGTGGAGAGAACCGGAGAGCTGTTTTTT
J: TRBJ1-6; V: TRBV30; size: .; D: TRBD1; CDR3: CAWSISGQGLSPLHF; DNA: TGTGCCTGGAGTATATCGGGACAGGGCCTTTCACCCCTCCACTTT
J: TRBJ1-2; V: TRBV6-1; size: few; D: .; CDR3: CASSPGPRVGYTF; DNA: TGTGCCAGCAGTCCAGGCCCAAGGGTTGGCTACACCTTC
J: TRBJ1-5; V: TRBV2; size: .; D: .; CDR3: CASSADLQPQHF; DNA: TGTGCCAGCAGTGCGGACCTTCAGCCCCAGCATTTT
J: TRBJ2-2; V: TRBV2; size: once; D: .; CDR3: CASSVGPNTGELFF; DNA: TGTGCCAGCAGTGTAGGCCCGAACACCGGGGAGCTGTTTTTT